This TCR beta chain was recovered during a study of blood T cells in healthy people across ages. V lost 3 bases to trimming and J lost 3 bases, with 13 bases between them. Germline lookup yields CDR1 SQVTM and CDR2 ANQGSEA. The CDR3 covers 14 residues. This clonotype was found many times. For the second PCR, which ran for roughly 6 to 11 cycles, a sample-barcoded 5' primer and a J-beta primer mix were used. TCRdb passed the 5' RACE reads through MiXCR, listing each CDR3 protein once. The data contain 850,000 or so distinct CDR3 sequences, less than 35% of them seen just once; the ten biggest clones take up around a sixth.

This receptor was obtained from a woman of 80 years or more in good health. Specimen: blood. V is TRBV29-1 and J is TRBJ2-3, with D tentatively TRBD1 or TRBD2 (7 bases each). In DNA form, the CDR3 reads TGCAGCGTTGAGGGGCAGGGGGGGACAGATACGCAGTATTTT. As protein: CSVEGQGGTDTQYF.